This T cell receptor (beta chain) comes out of a study of cytomegalovirus exposure and HLA in healthy donors. Study information: A later analysis reported the 130 or so validation repertoires used the same platform as the 550 to 700 first-cohort repertoires.

TCRdb keeps only in-frame clones here, not all; method: immunoSEQ multiplex PCR. The sample includes about 200,000 clones, approximately 87% of them seen just once. The germline V gene encodes CDR1 MGHRA and CDR2 YSYEKL. The CDR3 length is 19 residues. V trimming: 5 bases; J trimming: 0 bases; junction bases outside the gene matches: 17. As to this clone: Its antigen is still unknown.

Study findings and constraints: Reportedly, cytomegalovirus status was diagnosed with high sensitivity and specificity. According to the study, 150 to 200 TCR beta chains were cytomegalovirus-associated.

The source is a young woman in good health and CMV-seronegative. The chain uses TRBV4-1 and TRBJ2-3, with TRBD1 matching over 7 bases. Sequencing was done on a sample of PBMCs. This CDR3 reads CASSGRDSLFLPSTDTQYF. CDR3 nucleotides: TGCGCCAGCAGCGGACGGGACAGCTTATTTTTGCCTAGCACAGATACGCAGTATTTT.